The 11 T cell receptor beta chains below all came from one sample that was sequenced in a study of blood T cells in healthy people across ages. A second PCR, run for about 6 to 11 cycles, used a sample-barcoded 5' primer plus a J-beta primer mix. TCRdb redid the calling of the 5' RACE reads with MiXCR, one entry per CDR3 protein. The sample has approximately 1.5 million distinct CDR3 sequences, 30% to 35% seen once. The specimen was blood. Source of these receptors: a woman between 25 and 40 years old in good health.

This chain links TRBV28 with TRBJ1-5; 7 bases match TRBD1. The CDR3 is 16 amino acids. Germline CDR1 reads MDHEN; CDR2 reads SYDVKM. The trim removed 6 bases at V and 4 bases at J, leaving 12 bases unmatched. CDR3 nucleotides: TGTGCCAGCAGGTCTACAGGGGCCTTAACGAATCAGCCCCAGCATTTT. Translated, it gives CASRSTGALTNQPQHF.

The chain uses TRBV30 and TRBJ2-1; D is uncertain. Trimming removed 7 bases at V and 5 bases at J, with 6 bases between. The CDR3 totals 10 residues. Germline CDR1 reads GTSNPN; CDR2 reads SVGIG (reference sequence). This chain's CDR3 is CAFFDNEQFF. CDR3 nucleotide sequence: TGTGCCTTCTTTGACAATGAGCAGTTCTTC.

The sample holds a few counts of this clonotype. This rearrangement joins TRBV7-2 to TRBJ2-5, with 9 bases aligning to TRBD1. The CDR3 extends over 15 amino acids. Per the germline V gene, CDR1 is SGHTA and CDR2 is FQGNSA. V shed 5 bases, J shed 5 bases, and the junction held 9 bases outside the gene matches. The CDR3 spells CASSTSDRGDETQYF. In DNA, the CDR3 is TGTGCCAGCAGCACCTCGGACAGGGGTGACGAGACCCAGTACTTC.

J is TRBJ2-3 and V is TRBV29-1, with a possible D match to TRBD2 (7 bases). Germline V gene lookup returns CDR1 SQVTM and CDR2 ANQGSEA. V dropped 1 base and J dropped 6 bases, with 14 bases sitting between them. This CDR3 region has 14 residues. The CDR3 bases are TGCAGCGTTGAAGGGGGGCGGGGGAGGGATACGCAGTATTTT. Residues: CSVEGGRGRDTQYF.

The chain joins TRBV11-2 to TRBJ2-5; tentative D call: TRBD2 (6 bases). Trimming shortened V by 4 bases and J by 5 bases, and 14 bases separated the two germline ends. The germline gives CDR1 SGHAT, CDR2 FQNNGV. The CDR3 totals 14 residues. CDR3 sequence reads: CASSSGLLGETQYF. Here the CDR3 DNA reads TGTGCCAGCAGCTCGGGACTCTTGGGGGAGACCCAGTACTTC. The complete variable domain, with remaining parts taken from reference TRBV11-2 and TRBJ2-5, reads EAGVAQSPRYKIIEKRQSVAFWCNPISGHATLYWYQQILGQGPKLLIQFQNNGVVDDSQLPKDRFSAERLKGVDSTLKIQPAKLEDSAVYLCASSSGLLGETQYFGPGTRLLVL.

The chain carries TRBV9 and TRBJ1-1; D not certain. Germline loops: CDR1 SGDLS, CDR2 YYNGEE. V lost 0 bases, J lost 5 bases, and 8 bases lay in between. This CDR3 is 13 amino acids long. CDR3 in amino acids: CASSVELRTEAFF. The CDR3 coding sequence is TGTGCCAGCAGCGTAGAACTGAGGACTGAAGCTTTCTTT.

This clonotype was seen only once. Mismatch with germline at one junction end may stem from a read error. The J gene is TRBJ2-7, the V gene TRBV18; D ambiguous. Germline lookup yields CDR1 KGHSH and CDR2 LQKENI. This CDR3 contains 12 residues. The CDR3 region has the DNA TGTGCCAGCTCCCCCAATTCCTACGTGCAGTACTTC. Residues: CASSPNSYVQYF.

This clonotype was counted a few times. This chain connects TRBV12-3 or TRBV12-4 to TRBJ2-7; perhaps D is TRBD1 or TRBD2 (5 bases each). Trimming pared 4 bases from V and 3 bases from J, leaving 10 bases between. This CDR3 comprises 13 residues. In DNA form, the CDR3 reads TGTGCCAGCAGTTGGTCAGGGAGCTACGAGCAGTACTTC. Its translation: CASSWSGSYEQYF.

V is TRBV28 and J is TRBJ2-7, with 7 bases identical to TRBD2. The V and J ends lost 7 bases and 4 bases, in that order; junction bases with no gene match: 16. Looked up from germline, CDR1 is MDHEN and CDR2 is SYDVKM. CDR3 length: 16 amino acids. This chain's CDR3 is CASTRGGLGSSYEQYF. DNA of the CDR3: TGTGCCAGCACCAGAGGAGGACTAGGGAGCTCATACGAGCAGTACTTC.

CDR3 DNA: TGCGCCAGCAGCCAAGAGGGGGTCAGGGCAACTAATGAAAAACTGTTTTTT. This encodes CASSQEGVRATNEKLFF. This chain connects TRBV4-1 to TRBJ1-4, with TRBD1 as a possible D gene (5 bases). V dropped 0 bases and J dropped 0 bases, with 11 bases sitting between them. The length of the CDR3 is 17 residues. Germline assignment: CDR1 MGHRA and CDR2 YSYEKL.

The DNA of the CDR3 is TGCGCCAGCAGCTGGCCTGACAGGGGATCCTACGAGCAGTACTTC. It specifies CASSWPDRGSYEQYF. This chain connects TRBV5-1 to TRBJ2-7, with 8 bases matching TRBD1. The CDR3 runs to 15 residues. Germline V gene lookup returns CDR1 SGHRS and CDR2 YFSETQ. The trim removed 3 bases at V and 1 base at J, leaving 6 bases unmatched. Full variable domain (remainder filled in from reference TRBV5-1 and TRBJ2-7): KAGVTQTPRYLIKTRGQQVTLSCSPISGHRSVSWYQQTPGQGLQFLFEYFSETQRNKGNFPGRFSGRQFSNSRSEMNVSTLELGDSALYLCASSWPDRGSYEQYFGPGTRLTVT.